This T cell receptor beta chain was recorded in a study of cytomegalovirus exposure and HLA in healthy donors. Study-wide results and caveats: The study recorded over 150 TCR beta chains that were cytomegalovirus-associated. Researchers reported from a later analysis that most CMV-associated TCR beta chains appeared HLA-restricted. Being productive about 90% or about 30% of the time was typical of most TCR beta V segments in an earlier analysis. It was reported in a later analysis that an Asian-associated ancestry cluster showed fewer N-insertions than the roughly 670-donor mean.

About this clone itself: Antigen: not known.

The germline V gene has CDR1 GTSNPN and CDR2 SVGIG (reference sequence). This CDR3 spans 14 amino acids. V lost 1 base, J lost 4 bases, and 6 bases stayed unmatched. Primers for the PCR totalled 60 Vbeta and 13 Jbeta. Clones were sequenced by immunoSEQ multiplex PCR, and TCRdb holds only the in-frame ones, with some missing. There are 100,000 to 150,000 clones in the sample; roughly four fifths occur only once, and approximately 1% lies in the top ten. The TCR sequence derives from a boy aged 10-17 years in good health and CMV-seronegative. Sequencing was carried out using PBMCs. The chain employs TRBV30 and TRBJ1-1, with 7 bases lining up with TRBD1. The CDR3 here is CAWSDDRAITEAFF. The CDR3 bases are TGTGCCTGGAGTGACGACAGGGCAATCACTGAAGCTTTCTTT.